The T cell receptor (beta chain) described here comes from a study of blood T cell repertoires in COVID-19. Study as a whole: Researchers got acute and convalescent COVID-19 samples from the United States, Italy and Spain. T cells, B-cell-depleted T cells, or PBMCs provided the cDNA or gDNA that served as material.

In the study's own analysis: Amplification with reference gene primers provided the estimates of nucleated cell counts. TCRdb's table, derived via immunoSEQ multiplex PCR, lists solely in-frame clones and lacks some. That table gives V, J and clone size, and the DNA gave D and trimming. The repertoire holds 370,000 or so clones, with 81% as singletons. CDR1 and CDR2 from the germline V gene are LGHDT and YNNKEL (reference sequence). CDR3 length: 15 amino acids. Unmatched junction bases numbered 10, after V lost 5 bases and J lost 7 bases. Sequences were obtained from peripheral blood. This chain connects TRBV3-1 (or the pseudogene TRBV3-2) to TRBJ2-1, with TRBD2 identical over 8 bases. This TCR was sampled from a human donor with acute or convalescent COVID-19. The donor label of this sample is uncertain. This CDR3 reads CASSLTSGSWNEQFF. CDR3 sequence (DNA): TGTGCCAGCAGCTTAACGAGCGGGAGTTGGAATGAGCAGTTCTTC.